This T cell receptor (beta chain) was profiled in a study of T cells in Graves' hyperthyroidism and ophthalmopathy. In the study overall: Any treatment followed the collection of peripheral blood at initial diagnosis.

RNA transcripts yielded amplified TCR beta CDR3 regions. The primer set for the first-round RT-PCR of the TCR CDR3 was HTBI. TCRdb called the multiplex PCR reads again in MiXCR, with one record for every CDR3 protein. The sample holds a few hundred thousand distinct CDR3 sequences; about 16% are singletons and the top ten take 2.5% to 4%. Findings and limits, study-wide: In the analysis, a 13 V-J model separated ophthalmopathy from stable hyperthyroidism. Also found in blood were most expanded thyroid clonotypes above 0.001.

With regard to this clonotype: Its antigen remains unidentified. A much larger clone differs by one base, so this may be a read error.

This CDR3 spans 15 amino acids. Trimming removed 1 base at V and 0 bases at J, with 9 bases between. Per germline, CDR1 LGHDT and CDR2 YNNKEL (reference sequence). PBMCs were sourced from roughly 9.3 ml fresh peripheral blood. Sequenced sample: blood. J is TRBJ2-5 and V is TRBV3-1; the D gene is possibly TRBD1 (6 bases). The sequence was obtained from a woman aged 35 to 49 with Graves' ophthalmopathy. CDR3 in DNA: TGTGCCAGCAGCCAAGCGTGGGGGCACCAAGAGACCCAGTACTTC. Its protein product is CASSQAWGHQETQYF.